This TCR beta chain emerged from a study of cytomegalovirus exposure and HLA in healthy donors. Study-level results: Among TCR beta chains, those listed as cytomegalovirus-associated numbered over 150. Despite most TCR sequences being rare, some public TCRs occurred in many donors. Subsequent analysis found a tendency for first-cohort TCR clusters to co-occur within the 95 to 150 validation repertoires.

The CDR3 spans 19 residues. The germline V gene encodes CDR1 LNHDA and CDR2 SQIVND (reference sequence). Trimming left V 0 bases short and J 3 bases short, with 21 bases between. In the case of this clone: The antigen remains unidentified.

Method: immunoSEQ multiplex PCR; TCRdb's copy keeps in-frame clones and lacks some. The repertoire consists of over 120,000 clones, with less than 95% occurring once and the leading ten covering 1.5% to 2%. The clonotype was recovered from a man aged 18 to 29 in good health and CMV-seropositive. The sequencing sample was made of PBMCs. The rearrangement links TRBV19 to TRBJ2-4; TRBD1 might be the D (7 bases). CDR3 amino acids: CASSIDPWANRGGKNIQYF. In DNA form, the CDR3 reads TGTGCCAGTAGTATAGATCCCTGGGCCAACAGGGGAGGCAAAAACATTCAGTACTTC.